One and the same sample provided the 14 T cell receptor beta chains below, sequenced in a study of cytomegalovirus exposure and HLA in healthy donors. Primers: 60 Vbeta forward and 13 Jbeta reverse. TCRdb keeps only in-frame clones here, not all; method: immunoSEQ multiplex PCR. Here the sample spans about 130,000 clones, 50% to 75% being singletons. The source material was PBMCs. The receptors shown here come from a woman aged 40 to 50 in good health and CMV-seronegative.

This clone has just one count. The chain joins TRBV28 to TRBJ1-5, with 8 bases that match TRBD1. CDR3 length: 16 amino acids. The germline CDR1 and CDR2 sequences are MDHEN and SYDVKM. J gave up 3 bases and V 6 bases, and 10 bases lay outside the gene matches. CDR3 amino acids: CASSPGGRGDNQPQHF. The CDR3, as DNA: TGTGCCAGCAGCCCAGGGGGCAGGGGAGACAATCAGCCCCAGCATTTT.

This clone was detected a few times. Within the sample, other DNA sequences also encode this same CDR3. The CDR3 region is CASSYRGTSTDTQYF. CDR3 DNA: TGCGCCAGCAGCTACAGGGGCACTAGCACAGATACGCAGTATTTT. This chain connects TRBV5-1 to TRBJ2-3, with 7 bases that match TRBD1. V trimming: 3 bases; J trimming: 0 bases; junction bases outside the gene matches: 4. Germline V gives CDR1 SGHRS, CDR2 YFSETQ. The CDR3 spans 15 residues. Complete variable domain (other parts from reference TRBV5-1 and TRBJ2-3): KAGVTQTPRYLIKTRGQQVTLSCSPISGHRSVSWYQQTPGQGLQFLFEYFSETQRNKGNFPGRFSGRQFSNSRSEMNVSTLELGDSALYLCASSYRGTSTDTQYFGPGTRLTVL.

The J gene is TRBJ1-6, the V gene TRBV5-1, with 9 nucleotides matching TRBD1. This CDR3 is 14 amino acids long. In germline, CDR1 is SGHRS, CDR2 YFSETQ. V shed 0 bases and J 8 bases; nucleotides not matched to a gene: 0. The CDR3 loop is CASSLGQGDSPLHF. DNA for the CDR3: TGCGCCAGCAGCTTGGGACAGGGGGATTCACCCCTCCACTTT.

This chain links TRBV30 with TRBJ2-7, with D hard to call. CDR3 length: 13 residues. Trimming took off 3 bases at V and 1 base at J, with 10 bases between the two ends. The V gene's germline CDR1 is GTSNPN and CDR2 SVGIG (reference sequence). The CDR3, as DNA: TGTGCCTGGAGCCCCCTCCGGTCCTACGAGCAGTACTTC. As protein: CAWSPLRSYEQYF.

CDR3 amino acids: CASSSPRGVQETQYF. Here the CDR3 DNA reads TGTGCCAGCAGCTCACCCAGGGGGGTCCAAGAGACCCAGTACTTC. This sequence joins TRBV5-6 and TRBJ2-5, with TRBD1 as a possible D gene (7 bases). The CDR3 consists of 15 residues. Germline CDR1 is SGHDT and CDR2 is YYEEEE. V was shortened by 3 bases and J by 1 base, with 13 bases between the two germline ends.

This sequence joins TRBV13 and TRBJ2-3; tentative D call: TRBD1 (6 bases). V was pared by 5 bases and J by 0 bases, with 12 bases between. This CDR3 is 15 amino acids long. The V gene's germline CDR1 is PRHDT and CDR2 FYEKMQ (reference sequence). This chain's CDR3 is CASSPITGSTDTQYF. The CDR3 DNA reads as TGTGCCAGCAGCCCAATCACAGGGAGCACAGATACGCAGTATTTT.

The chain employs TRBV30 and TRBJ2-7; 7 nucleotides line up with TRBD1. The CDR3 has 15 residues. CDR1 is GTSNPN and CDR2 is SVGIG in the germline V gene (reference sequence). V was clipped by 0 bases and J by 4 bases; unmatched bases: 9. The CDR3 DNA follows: TGTGCCTGGAGTGTGGGGACAGTCTTCCTGTACGAGCAGTACTTC. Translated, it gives CAWSVGTVFLYEQYF.

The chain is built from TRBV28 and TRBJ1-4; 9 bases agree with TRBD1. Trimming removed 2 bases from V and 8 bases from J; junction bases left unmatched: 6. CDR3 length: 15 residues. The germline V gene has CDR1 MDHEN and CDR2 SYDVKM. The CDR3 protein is CASSLGGTGWEKLFF. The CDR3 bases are TGTGCCAGCAGTTTAGGCGGGACAGGGTGGGAAAAACTGTTTTTT.

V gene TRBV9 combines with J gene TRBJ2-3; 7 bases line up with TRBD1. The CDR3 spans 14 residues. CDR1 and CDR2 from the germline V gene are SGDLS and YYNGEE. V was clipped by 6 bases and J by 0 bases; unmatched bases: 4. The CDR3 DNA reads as TGTGCCAGCAAACAGGGGCCTAGCACAGATACGCAGTATTTT. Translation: CASKQGPSTDTQYF.

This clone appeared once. The CDR3 protein is CASSQDRLAVTSSYEQYF. DNA of the CDR3: TGCGCCAGCAGCCAAGATAGACTAGCTGTTACGAGCTCCTACGAGCAGTACTTC. The J gene is TRBJ2-7, the V gene TRBV4-1, with TRBD2 matching over 7 bases. Germline V gene data show CDR1 as MGHRA and CDR2 as YSYEKL. The CDR3 length is 18 residues. V dropped 0 bases and J dropped 0; count of bases not matched to a gene: 11.

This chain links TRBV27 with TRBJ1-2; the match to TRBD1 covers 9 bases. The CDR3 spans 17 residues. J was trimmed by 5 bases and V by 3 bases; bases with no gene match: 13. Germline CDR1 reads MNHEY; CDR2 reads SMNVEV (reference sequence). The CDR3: CASSLQSGQGFRYGYTF. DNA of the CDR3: TGTGCCAGCAGTTTGCAGTCGGGACAGGGTTTTCGGTATGGCTACACCTTC.

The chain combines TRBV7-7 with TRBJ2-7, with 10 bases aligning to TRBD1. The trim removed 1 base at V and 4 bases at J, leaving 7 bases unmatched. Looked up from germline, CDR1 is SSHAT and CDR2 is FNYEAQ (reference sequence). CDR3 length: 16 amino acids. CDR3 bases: TGTGCCAGCAGCTTAGGACAGGGGGCGCGTTGGTACGAGCAGTACTTC. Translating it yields CASSLGQGARWYEQYF.

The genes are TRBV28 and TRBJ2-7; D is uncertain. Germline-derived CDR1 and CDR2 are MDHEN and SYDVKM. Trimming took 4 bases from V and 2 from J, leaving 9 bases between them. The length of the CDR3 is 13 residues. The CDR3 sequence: CASSSHQAYEQYF. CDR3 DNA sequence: TGTGCCAGCAGTTCCCATCAGGCCTACGAGCAGTACTTC.

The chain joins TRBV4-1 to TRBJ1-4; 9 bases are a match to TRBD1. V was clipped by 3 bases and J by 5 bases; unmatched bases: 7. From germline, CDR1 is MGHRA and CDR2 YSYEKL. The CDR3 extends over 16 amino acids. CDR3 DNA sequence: TGCGCCAGCAGCCACGAAACCGGGACAGGGAATGAAAAACTGTTTTTT. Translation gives CASSHETGTGNEKLFF.